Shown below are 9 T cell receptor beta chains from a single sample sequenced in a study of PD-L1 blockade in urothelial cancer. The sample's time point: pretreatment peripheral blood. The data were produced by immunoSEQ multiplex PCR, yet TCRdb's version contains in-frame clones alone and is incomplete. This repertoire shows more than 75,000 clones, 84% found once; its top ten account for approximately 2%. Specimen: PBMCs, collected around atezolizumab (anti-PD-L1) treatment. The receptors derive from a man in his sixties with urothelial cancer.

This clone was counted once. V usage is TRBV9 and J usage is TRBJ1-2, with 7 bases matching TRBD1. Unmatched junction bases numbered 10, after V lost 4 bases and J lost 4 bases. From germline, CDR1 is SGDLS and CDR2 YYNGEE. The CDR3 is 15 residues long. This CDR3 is CASSPRPGQPYGYTF. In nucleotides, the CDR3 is TGTGCCAGCAGCCCGAGACCGGGACAGCCCTATGGCTACACCTTC.

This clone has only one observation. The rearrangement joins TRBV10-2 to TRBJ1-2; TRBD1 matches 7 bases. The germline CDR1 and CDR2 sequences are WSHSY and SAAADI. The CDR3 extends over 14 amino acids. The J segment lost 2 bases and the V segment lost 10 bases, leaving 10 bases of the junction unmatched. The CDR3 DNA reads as TGCGCCATTAAAGAAACAGGGGAGAACTATGGCTACACCTTC. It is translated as CAIKETGENYGYTF.

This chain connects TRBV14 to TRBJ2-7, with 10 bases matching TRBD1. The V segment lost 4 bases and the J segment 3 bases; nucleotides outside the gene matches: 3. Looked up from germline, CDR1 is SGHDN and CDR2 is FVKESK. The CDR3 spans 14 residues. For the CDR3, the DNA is TGTGCCAGCAGCCCATGGACAGGGGGCTACGAGCAGTACTTC. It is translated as CASSPWTGGYEQYF. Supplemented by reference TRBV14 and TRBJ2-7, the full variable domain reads EAGVTQFPSHSVIEKGQTVTLRCDPISGHDNLYWYRRVMGKEIKFLLHFVKESKQDESGMPNNRFLAERTGGTYSTLKVQPAELEDSGVYFCASSPWTGGYEQYFGPGTRLTVT.

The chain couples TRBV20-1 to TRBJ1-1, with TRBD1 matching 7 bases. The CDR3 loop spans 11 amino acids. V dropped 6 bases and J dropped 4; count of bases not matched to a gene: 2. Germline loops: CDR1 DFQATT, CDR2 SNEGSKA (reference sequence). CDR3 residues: CSAKGATEAFF. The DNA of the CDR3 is TGCAGTGCCAAGGGGGCCACTGAAGCTTTCTTT.

CDR3 in amino acids: CASSFADRGRVSYTF. For the CDR3, the DNA is TGTGCCAGCAGCTTCGCGGACAGGGGGCGCGTTAGCTACACCTTC. The chain couples TRBV7-9 to TRBJ1-2; 11 positions agree with TRBD1. Trimming at V came to 3 bases and at J to 9 bases, leaving 9 bases not matched to a gene. Germline V lookup: CDR1 SEHNR, CDR2 FQNEAQ (reference sequence). The length of the CDR3 is 15 residues.

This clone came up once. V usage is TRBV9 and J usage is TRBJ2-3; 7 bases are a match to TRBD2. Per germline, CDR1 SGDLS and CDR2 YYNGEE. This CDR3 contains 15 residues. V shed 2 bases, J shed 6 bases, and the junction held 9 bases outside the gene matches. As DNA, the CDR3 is TGTGCCAGCAGCGTGAATGGCGGGAGTGCGGATACGCAGTATTTT. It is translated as CASSVNGGSADTQYF.

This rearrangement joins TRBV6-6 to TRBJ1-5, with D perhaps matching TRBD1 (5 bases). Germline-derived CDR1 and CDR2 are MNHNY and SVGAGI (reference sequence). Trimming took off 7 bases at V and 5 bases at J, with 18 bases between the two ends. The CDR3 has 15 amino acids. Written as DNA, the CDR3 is TGTGCCAGCATGGGCAGGGAAGATGTTTATCAGCCCCAGCATTTT. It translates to CASMGREDVYQPQHF.

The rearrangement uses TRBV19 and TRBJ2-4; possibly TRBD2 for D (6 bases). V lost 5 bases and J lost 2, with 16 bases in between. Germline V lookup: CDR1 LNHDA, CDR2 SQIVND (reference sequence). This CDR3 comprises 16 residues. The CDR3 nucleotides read TGTGCCAGTAGTCCGCGGGGTTGGACCCCCAAAAACATTCAGTACTTC. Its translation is CASSPRGWTPKNIQYF. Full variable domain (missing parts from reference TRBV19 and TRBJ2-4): DGGITQSPKYLFRKEGQNVTLSCEQNLNHDAMYWYRQDPGQGLRLIYYSQIVNDFQKGDIAEGYSVSREKKESFPLTVTSAQKNPTAFYLCASSPRGWTPKNIQYFGAGTRLSVL.

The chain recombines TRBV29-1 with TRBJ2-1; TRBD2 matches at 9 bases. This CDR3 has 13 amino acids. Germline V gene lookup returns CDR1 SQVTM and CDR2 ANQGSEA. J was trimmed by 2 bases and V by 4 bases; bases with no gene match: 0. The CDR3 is CSVGLAAYNEQFF. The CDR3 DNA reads TGCAGCGTTGGACTAGCGGCCTACAATGAGCAGTTCTTC.